This TCR beta chain appears in the sequencing data of a study of T cells in Graves' hyperthyroidism and ophthalmopathy (dated by TCRdb to between 2018 and 2021). About the full investigation: Peripheral blood was collected at initial diagnosis, before any treatment. In addition, the study compared T-cell repertoires in thyroid tissue and in blood from roughly 6 Graves' hyperthyroidism patients. To identify TCR V-J signatures that set the groups apart, the researchers used a discovery cohort of about a hundred patients, made up of under 50 with Graves' ophthalmopathy and 57 with stable Graves' hyperthyroidism. The 100 or so discovery patients were divided at random into training and test sets in a 7:3 ratio. The paper describes TCR Vbeta CDR3 sequencing of 135 peripheral blood samples, made up of roughly 40 ophthalmopathy patients, approximately 76 hyperthyroidism patients and 17 progressor patients. An independent validation cohort of some 18 hyperthyroidism patients and about 15 patients who later progressed to ophthalmopathy tested prospective prediction of ophthalmopathy. After sampling, hyperthyroidism patients received methimazole starting at 30 mg daily, and ophthalmopathy patients received high-dose intravenous methylprednisolone. What the study reported, not specific to this receptor: In validation, progression to ophthalmopathy was predicted by the model with around 71% sensitivity and 72% to 85% specificity, a median of approximately 6.5 months before onset. Sample size was not statistically predetermined, and blinding of investigators to group allocation was not performed. Most expanded thyroid clonotypes (frequency above 0.001) were also detected in blood, a finding suggesting that blood repertoires may reflect thyroid immune responses. Ophthalmopathy was separated from stable hyperthyroidism by a 13 V-J signature model, with 85% to 90% sensitivity and approximately 81% specificity obtained in cross-validation and 80%/75% obtained in testing.

TCR beta CDR3 regions were amplified from RNA transcripts. For the first round of RT-PCR on the TCR CDR3, the HTBI primer set was used together with the Qiagen OneStep RT-PCR kit. A second multiplex PCR round built the libraries, followed by size selection and purification. Paired-end sequencing of the libraries was performed with 100 bp reads on an Illumina HiSeq2000. The study's processing was this. SOAPnuke was used to process the raw data, removing reads that contained adapters or uncalled bases, had a mean Phred below 15, or lacked an exact match to the constant primer or identifier. COPE v1.2.5 was used to merge the high-quality paired reads, and each unique nucleotide sequence was defined as a clonotype. MiTCR v1.1 was used to align the clonotypes against IMGT TRBV, TRBD and TRBJ reference segments. The analysis included only V-J combinations with a frequency above 0.0001, which together covered roughly 99% of the repertoires. A TCS score was defined as the ratio of F50 (clonal expansion) to E x V (chaos), with BLOSUM62-based TCRdist applied between CDR3 peptides within each V-J. Welch's t-statistics and random forest reduced approximately 520 V-J features to about 12, which were used in a naive Bayes classifier (R e1071). The public sequencing data were trimmed at Q25 with fastp and processed into clonotypes with MiXCR by TCRdb, which kept only in-frame beta chains. Rows merge per CDR3 protein into single entries with the most common DNA and genes. TCRdb, rather than the study authors, made the V and J calls. In this sample the table shows roughly 280,000 distinct CDR3 sequences, 15% to 20% of which occur a single time. The ten top clones hold around 58% of the sample.

In the ophthalmopathy patients, disease was moderately to severely active, with a Clinical Activity Score of 3 or more, a NOSPECS grade of 4 or more, and a duration of less than 3 months. Exclusion was applied to patients with uncontrolled infections, other autoimmune diseases, pregnancy or lactation. Diagnoses were established on the basis of clinical symptoms, serum thyroxine and TRAb, thyroid ultrasound, and orbital computed tomography. PBMCs were isolated from 7.5 to 10 ml of fresh peripheral blood by Ficoll-Paque density gradient centrifugation. Total RNA was extracted using Trizol reagent, and RNA quality was assessed on an Agilent 2100 Bioanalyzer. From its cysteine to its phenylalanine, the CDR3 spans 17 amino acids. Of the read, only the CDR3 DNA is kept; its 51 bases are in frame from base 1. As encoded in the germline V gene, CDR1 is SGHTA while CDR2 is FQGNSA. Clipping removes 6 bases from V and 5 bases from J, with 13 as the unmatched junction base count.

To note about this clonotype: Its binding antigen is unknown. No per-base quality is available; no much larger clone lies one base away.

The source is a woman aged 55-70 years with Graves' ophthalmopathy. Sequencing was performed on blood. Rearrangement joined TRBV7-2 to TRBJ2-5, with TRBD2 identical over 12 junction bases. The DNA is TGTGCCAGCAGTCTCAGGTCTAGCGGGAGGGCCGGGGAGACCCAGTACTTC. It codes for CASSLRSSGRAGETQYF.